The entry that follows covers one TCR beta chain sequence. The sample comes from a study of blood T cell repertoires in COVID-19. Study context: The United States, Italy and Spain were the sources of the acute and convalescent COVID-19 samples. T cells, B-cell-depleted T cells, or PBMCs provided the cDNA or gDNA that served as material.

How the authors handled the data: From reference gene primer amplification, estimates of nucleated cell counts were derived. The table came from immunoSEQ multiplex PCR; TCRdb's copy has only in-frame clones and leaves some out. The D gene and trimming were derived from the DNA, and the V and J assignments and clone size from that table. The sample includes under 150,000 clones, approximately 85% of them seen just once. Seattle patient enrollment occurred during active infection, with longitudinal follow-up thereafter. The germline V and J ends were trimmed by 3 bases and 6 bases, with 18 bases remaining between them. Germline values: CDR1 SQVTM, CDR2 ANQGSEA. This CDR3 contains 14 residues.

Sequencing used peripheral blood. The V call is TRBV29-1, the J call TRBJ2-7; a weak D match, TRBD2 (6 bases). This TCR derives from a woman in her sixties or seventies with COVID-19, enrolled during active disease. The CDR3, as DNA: TGCAGCGTTGAGGGGGGTTTCCACCCGGGCGAGCAGTACTTC. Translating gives CSVEGGFHPGEQYF.